This T cell receptor beta chain was identified in a study of shared clonotypes between healthy human individuals. At the level of the study: The donor group consisted of two women and three men, aged 18 to 49.

In this sample, this clone turned up once. The target antigen is unknown. Germline V gene sequence: CDR1 MDHEN, CDR2 SYDVKM. The CDR3 is 13 amino acids. Trimming removed 8 bases at V and 4 bases at J, with 14 bases between. Using immunoSEQ multiplex PCR, the repertoire was profiled, and TCRdb retains in-frame clones only, with some absent. The sample has over a million clones; around 98% are singletons. Study-level results: Sorted-subset samples were not fully sequenced, rarefaction indicated.

Sequenced: naive CD4+ T cells sorted from blood. As for subset: CD45RA+ positively selected. This clonotype originated in a man aged 25-40 years in good health. The rearrangement uses TRBV28 and TRBJ1-1; D gene uncertain. The CDR3 sequence: CASLLPGFTEAFF. The CDR3 DNA reads as TGTGCCAGCTTGTTACCGGGCTTCACTGAAGCTTTCTTT.